The clone carrying this T cell receptor beta chain showed up just a few times. The antigen is unknown. This entry comes from a study of response to subunit inactivated influenza vaccine. The J segment lost 4 bases and the V segment lost 4 bases, leaving 9 bases of the junction unmatched. This CDR3 region has 16 residues. Germline V gene lookup returns CDR1 LGHNA and CDR2 YNFKEQ. TCRdb reprocessed the RT-PCR reads with MiXCR, giving one entry per CDR3 protein. The sample records around 760,000 distinct CDR3 sequences, over 11% being singletons. Study-wide findings and caveats: The authors suggested that few new T cells are recruited per seasonal influenza vaccination.

V is TRBV4-2 and J is TRBJ2-2, with 7 bases lining up with TRBD1. This specimen consisted of PBMCs from blood, obtained around 14 days before vaccination. The origin of this receptor is a man aged 45 to 65 who received an inactivated influenza vaccine. CDR3 DNA: TGTGCCAGCAGCCGACAAGGACAGGATCTCACCGGGGAGCTGTTTTTT. Residues: CASSRQGQDLTGELFF.